Included here is one TCR beta chain sequence, with context. The data are from a study of cytomegalovirus exposure and HLA in healthy donors. The CDR3 has 17 residues. CDR1 and CDR2 (germline): LGHNA, YSLEER. V lost 4 bases and J lost 2, with 18 bases in between. Primers included in the PCR were 60 Vbeta and 13 Jbeta primers. Profiled with immunoSEQ multiplex PCR; TCRdb holds only in-frame clones, not every one. The sample includes about 76,000 clones, more than 65% of them seen just once. The chain joins TRBV4-3 to TRBJ2-1; the D gene is possibly TRBD1 (5 bases). The receptor was isolated from a woman aged 40 to 50 in good health and CMV-seropositive. The sequenced material came from PBMCs. The CDR3 region is CASSPSPGLGTYNEQFF. CDR3 in DNA: TGCGCCAGCAGCCCATCCCCAGGGTTAGGGACCTACAATGAGCAGTTCTTC.